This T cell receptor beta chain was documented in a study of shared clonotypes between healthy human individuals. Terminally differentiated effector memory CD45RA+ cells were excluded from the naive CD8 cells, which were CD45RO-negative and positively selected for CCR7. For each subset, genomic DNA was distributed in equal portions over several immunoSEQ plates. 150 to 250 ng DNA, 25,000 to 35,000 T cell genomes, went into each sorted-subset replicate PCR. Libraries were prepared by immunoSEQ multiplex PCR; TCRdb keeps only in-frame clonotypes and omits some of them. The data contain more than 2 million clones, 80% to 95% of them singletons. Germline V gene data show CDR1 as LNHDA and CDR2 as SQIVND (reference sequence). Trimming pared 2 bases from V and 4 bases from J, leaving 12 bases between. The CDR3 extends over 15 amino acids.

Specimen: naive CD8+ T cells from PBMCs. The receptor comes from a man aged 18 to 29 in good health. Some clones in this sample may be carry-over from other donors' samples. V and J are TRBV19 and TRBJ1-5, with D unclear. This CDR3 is CASSIFRHRNQPQHF. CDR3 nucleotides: TGTGCCAGTAGTATATTTCGACATCGAAATCAGCCCCAGCATTTT.